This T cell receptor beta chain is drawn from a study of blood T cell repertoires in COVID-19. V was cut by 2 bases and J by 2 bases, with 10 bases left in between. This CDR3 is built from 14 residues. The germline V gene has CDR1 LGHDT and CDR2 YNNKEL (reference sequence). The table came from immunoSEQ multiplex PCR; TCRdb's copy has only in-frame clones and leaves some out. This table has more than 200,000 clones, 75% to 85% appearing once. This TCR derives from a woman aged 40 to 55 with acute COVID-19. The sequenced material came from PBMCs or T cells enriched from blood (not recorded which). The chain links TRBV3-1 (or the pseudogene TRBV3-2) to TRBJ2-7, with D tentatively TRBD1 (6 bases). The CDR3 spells CASSQRGGAYEQYF. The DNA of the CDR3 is TGTGCCAGCAGCCAAAGAGGGGGAGCCTACGAGCAGTACTTC.